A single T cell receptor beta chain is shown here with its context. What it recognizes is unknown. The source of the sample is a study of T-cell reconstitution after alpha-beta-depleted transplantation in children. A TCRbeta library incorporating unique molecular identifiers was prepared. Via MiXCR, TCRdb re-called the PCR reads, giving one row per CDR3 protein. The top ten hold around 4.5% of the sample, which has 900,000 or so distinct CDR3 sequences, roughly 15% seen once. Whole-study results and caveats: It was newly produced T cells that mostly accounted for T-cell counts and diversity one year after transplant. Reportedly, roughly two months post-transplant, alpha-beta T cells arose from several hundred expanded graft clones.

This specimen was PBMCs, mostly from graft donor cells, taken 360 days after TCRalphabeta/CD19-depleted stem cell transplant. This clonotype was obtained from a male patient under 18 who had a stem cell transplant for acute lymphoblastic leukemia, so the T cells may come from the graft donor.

CDR3 protein: CASSQDEAGEYGYTF. In nucleotides, the CDR3 is TGTGCCAGCAGCCAAGATGAGGCAGGGGAATATGGCTACACCTTC. This chain joins TRBV4-2 and TRBJ1-2; weak D call: TRBD1 (6 bases). This CDR3 contains 15 residues. V lost 0 bases, J lost 5 bases, and 13 bases lay in between. CDR1 and CDR2 from the germline V gene are LGHNA and YNFKEQ.